These 5 T cell receptor beta chains originate from one sample sequenced in a study of CD8 T cells in Susac syndrome. With random hexamers, reverse transcription was performed on roughly 0.5 to 1 ug of RNA. TCRdb fed the immunoSEQ multiplex PCR reads into MiXCR, producing one record per CDR3 protein. The sample yields 75,000 to 95,000 distinct CDR3 sequences, approximately 93% seen once. The source material was CD8+ T cells from PBMCs. The receptors derive from a human donor with Susac syndrome.

The gene calls are TRBV5-1 and TRBJ2-6; no reliable D call. This CDR3 is 17 amino acids long. The germline V gene encodes CDR1 SGHRS and CDR2 YFSETQ. V lost 3 bases to trimming and J lost 0 bases, with 13 bases between them. The CDR3 DNA follows: TGCGCCAGCAGCTATACAACGCGAACCTCTGGGGCCAACGTCCTGACTTTC. The encoded protein is CASSYTTRTSGANVLTF.

The chain joins TRBV7-9 to TRBJ2-2; D might be TRBD2 (6 bases). This CDR3 region has 15 residues. The V end was cut by 2 bases, the J end by 4 bases, with 11 bases between. Germline V CDR1 and CDR2: SEHNR, FQNEAQ (reference sequence). CDR3 sequence reads: CASSLPVGGTGELFF. In nucleotides, the CDR3 is TGTGCCAGCAGCTTACCCGTGGGGGGCACCGGGGAGCTGTTTTTT.

This clonotype appeared once. Likely a read error: the CDR3 ends without its conserved phenylalanine or tryptophan. The J gene is TRBJ1-5, the V gene TRBV7-8, with D hard to call. Trimming took off 3 bases at V and 4 bases at J, with 10 bases between the two ends. The length of the CDR3 is 14 residues. Per the germline V gene, CDR1 is SGHVS and CDR2 is FQNEAQ. The CDR3 DNA reads TGTGCCAGCAGCTTGCAGAGCAGAAATCAGCCCCAGCATTCT. Translation: CASSLQSRNQPQHS.

J is TRBJ2-5 and V is TRBV3-1; D is possibly TRBD2 (5 bases). Trimming removed 0 bases at V and 2 bases at J, with 10 bases between. Germline V gene lookup returns CDR1 LGHDT and CDR2 YNNKEL (reference sequence). CDR3 length: 15 residues. In DNA form, the CDR3 reads TGTGCCAGCAGCCAAGACACACGGGGTCAAGAGACCCAGTACTTC. This sequence encodes CASSQDTRGQETQYF.

The CDR3 sequence is CAWSVPFGQGSHEQYF. Here the CDR3 DNA reads TGTGCCTGGAGTGTACCTTTTGGGCAGGGGTCCCACGAGCAGTACTTC. The chain couples TRBV30 to TRBJ2-7; D is possibly TRBD1 (6 bases). The CDR3 sequence is 16 residues long. Trimming removed 0 bases from V and 5 bases from J, with 20 bases in between. Per the germline V gene, CDR1 is GTSNPN and CDR2 is SVGIG (reference sequence).